These 18 T cell receptor beta chains originate from one sample sequenced in a study of cytomegalovirus exposure and HLA in healthy donors. This table comes from immunoSEQ multiplex PCR, and its TCRdb copy is limited to in-frame clones, with some not included. The sample has tens of thousands of clones; 85% to 95% are singletons. The specimen was PBMCs. These receptors all come from a woman between 18 and 29 years old in good health and CMV-seronegative.

V gene TRBV6-1 combines with J gene TRBJ2-6; D is possibly TRBD1 (5 bases). Germline V gene data show CDR1 as MNHNS and CDR2 as SASEGT. CDR3 length equals 16 residues. V was pared by 4 bases and J by 0 bases, with 10 bases between. The CDR3 here is CASSATGVSGANVLTF. The CDR3, as DNA: TGTGCCAGCAGTGCAACAGGCGTCTCTGGGGCCAACGTCCTGACTTTC.

The gene calls are TRBV5-1 and TRBJ2-7, with D perhaps TRBD2 (6 bases). Per the germline V gene, CDR1 is SGHRS and CDR2 is YFSETQ. V lost 0 bases and J lost 3, with 10 bases in between. The CDR3 has 14 amino acids. The CDR3 nucleotides read TGCGCCAGCAGCTTGGTCGGGGGAAACTACGAGCAGTACTTC. Residues: CASSLVGGNYEQYF.

Only one count was recorded for this clone. The chain couples TRBV7-8 to TRBJ1-1, with D perhaps matching TRBD1 (6 bases). From germline, CDR1 is SGHVS and CDR2 FQNEAQ. The CDR3 has 13 residues. V was clipped by 6 bases and J by 2 bases, with 10 bases between them. The CDR3 region is CASRRGTNTEAFF. DNA for the CDR3: TGTGCCAGCAGGAGGGGGACAAACACTGAAGCTTTCTTT.

The gene calls are TRBV27 and TRBJ2-1, with 7 bases lining up with TRBD2. This CDR3 comprises 14 residues. Germline CDR1 MNHEY, CDR2 SMNVEV (reference sequence). The V gene end was trimmed by 6 bases and the J gene end by 13 bases; junction bases not matched to a gene: 15. The CDR3 nucleotides read TGTGCCAGCAGAAAAATTGGGCGGGAGATCGAACAGTTCTTC. Translation: CASRKIGREIEQFF.

The rearrangement uses TRBV14 and TRBJ2-5; 12 bases line up with TRBD2. The CDR3 is made up of 16 amino acids. Germline CDR1 SGHDN, CDR2 FVKESK. V was clipped by 4 bases and J by 3 bases; unmatched bases: 6. The CDR3: CASSRGLAGNEETQYF. The CDR3 DNA sequence: TGTGCCAGCAGCCGCGGACTAGCGGGGAATGAAGAGACCCAGTACTTC. Supplemented by reference TRBV14 and TRBJ2-5, the full variable domain reads EAGVTQFPSHSVIEKGQTVTLRCDPISGHDNLYWYRRVMGKEIKFLLHFVKESKQDESGMPNNRFLAERTGGTYSTLKVQPAELEDSGVYFCASSRGLAGNEETQYFGPGTRLLVL.

The V and J genes are TRBV6-6 and TRBJ1-6, with 11 positions matching TRBD1. The V gene end was trimmed by 4 bases and the J gene end by 8 bases; junction bases not matched to a gene: 1. CDR1 is MNHNY, CDR2 SVGAGI, per germline (reference sequence). This CDR3 is 14 amino acids long. CDR3 sequence: CASSSGQGDSPLHF. DNA for the CDR3: TGTGCCAGCAGTTCGGGACAGGGGGATTCACCCCTCCACTTT.

In nucleotides, the CDR3 is TGTGCCAGCAGCCAGATAGCGGGTAGGGCCAATGAGCAGTTCTTC. Its protein product is CASSQIAGRANEQFF. The chain employs TRBV11-2 and TRBJ2-1; TRBD2 matches at 7 bases. The CDR3 has 15 amino acids. Losses at the gene ends were 5 bases for V and 6 bases for J; bases not matched to a gene: 10. The V gene's germline CDR1 is SGHAT and CDR2 FQNNGV.

V is TRBV11-2 and J is TRBJ2-5; D is perhaps TRBD2 (6 bases). V shed 4 bases and J shed 5 bases, with 8 bases lying between them. This CDR3 region has 12 residues. The germline gives CDR1 SGHAT, CDR2 FQNNGV. CDR3 residues: CASSYGGETQYF. CDR3 in DNA: TGTGCCAGCAGCTATGGGGGGGAGACCCAGTACTTC.

The J gene is TRBJ2-1, the V gene TRBV7-6; 9 nucleotides align to TRBD2. J was trimmed by 7 bases and V by 5 bases; bases with no gene match: 9. Germline V lookup: CDR1 SGHVS, CDR2 FNYEAQ. This CDR3 contains 15 residues. The CDR3 reads CASSPIGGGANEQFF. CDR3 sequence (DNA): TGTGCCAGCAGCCCCATCGGCGGGGGGGCGAATGAGCAGTTCTTC.

The rearrangement uses TRBV6-5 and TRBJ1-6; 8 nucleotides line up with TRBD1. The CDR3 sequence is 15 residues long. V trimming: 6 bases; J trimming: 6 bases; junction bases outside the gene matches: 7. The germline V gene encodes CDR1 MNHEY and CDR2 SVGAGI. DNA for the CDR3: TGTGCCAGCAGACGTGGGGACAGGCCTAATTCACCCCTCCACTTT. It encodes CASRRGDRPNSPLHF.

This clone was recorded only once. J is TRBJ2-1 and V is TRBV2; TRBD2 might be the D (5 bases). Trimming pared 7 bases from V and 6 bases from J, leaving 13 bases between. The CDR3 is 13 residues long. Germline CDR1 reads SNHLY; CDR2 reads FYNNEI. Here the CDR3 DNA reads TGTGCCAGCATCTTCGGGATACCCAATGAGCAGTTCTTC. Translating gives CASIFGIPNEQFF.

This chain uses TRBV7-2 with TRBJ1-1; 11 nucleotides agree with TRBD1. This CDR3 is 15 amino acids long. Trimming removed 4 bases from V and 11 bases from J; junction bases left unmatched: 12. CDR1 and CDR2 (germline): SGHTA, FQGNSA. CDR3 nucleotide sequence: TGTGCCAGCAGCTCCCGGACAGGGGGCTTGGCGCGCGCTTTCTTT. It is translated as CASSSRTGGLARAFF.

The rearrangement links TRBV10-3 to TRBJ2-4; no clear D. The germline CDR1 and CDR2 sequences are ENHRY and SYGVKD. Between the trimmed V and J ends, which lost 3 bases and 2 bases, there was a span of 11 bases. The CDR3 length is 15 residues. The chain's CDR3 is CAISEEEAPKNIQYF. In DNA form, the CDR3 reads TGTGCCATCAGTGAAGAAGAGGCACCCAAAAACATTCAGTACTTC.

The chain uses TRBV18 and TRBJ1-2; perhaps TRBD1 as D (5 bases). Germline V gives CDR1 KGHSH, CDR2 LQKENI. V was pared by 0 bases and J by 4 bases, with 15 bases between. The CDR3 is 16 amino acids. In DNA form, the CDR3 reads TGTGCCAGCTCACCACCGGCAGGGCATAGACTCTATGGCTACACCTTC. Its translation: CASSPPAGHRLYGYTF.

The chain employs TRBV2 and TRBJ1-3; the D gene is possibly TRBD1 (5 bases). Germline V CDR1 and CDR2: SNHLY, FYNNEI. V was clipped by 4 bases and J by 0 bases, with 10 bases between them. CDR3 length: 15 residues. CDR3 amino acids: CASSVQGASGNTIYF. Here the CDR3 DNA reads TGTGCCAGCAGTGTTCAGGGTGCCTCTGGAAACACCATATATTTT.

This clone occurred once. The chain recombines TRBV11-2 with TRBJ2-6; 9 nucleotides agree with TRBD1. Germline-derived CDR1 and CDR2 are SGHAT and FQNNGV. This CDR3 comprises 19 residues. V lost 1 base to trimming and J lost 1 base; unmatched junction nucleotides: 8. CDR3 in DNA: TGTGCCAGCAGCTTAGTACGCCGGGACAGGGAATCTGGGGCCAACGTCCTGACTTTC. It is translated as CASSLVRRDRESGANVLTF.

The chain couples TRBV28 to TRBJ2-3; no definite D call. V lost 3 bases, J lost 1 base, and 11 bases lay in between. The germline gives CDR1 MDHEN, CDR2 SYDVKM. The CDR3 totals 15 residues. Here the CDR3 DNA reads TGTGCCAGCAGTTTTACCCCGAGTGGCACAGATACGCAGTATTTT. Residues: CASSFTPSGTDTQYF.

The genes are TRBV6-5 and TRBJ1-2; D is uncertain. Per the germline V gene, CDR1 is MNHEY and CDR2 is SVGAGI. Trimming stripped 5 bases from V and 8 bases from J, with 18 bases between. The CDR3 consists of 14 residues. CDR3 sequence reads: CASSTYLAARGYTF. Here the CDR3 DNA reads TGTGCCAGCAGTACCTACTTGGCGGCGCGGGGCTACACCTTC.